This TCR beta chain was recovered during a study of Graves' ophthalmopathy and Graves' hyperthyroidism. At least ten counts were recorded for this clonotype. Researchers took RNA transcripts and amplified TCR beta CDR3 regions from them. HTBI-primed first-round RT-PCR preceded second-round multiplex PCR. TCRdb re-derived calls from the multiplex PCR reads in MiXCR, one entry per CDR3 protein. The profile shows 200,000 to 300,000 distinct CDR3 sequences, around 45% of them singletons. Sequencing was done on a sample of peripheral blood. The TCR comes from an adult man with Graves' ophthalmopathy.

CDR3 nucleotide sequence: TGTGCCAGCAGTGAATTGGAGACAGCCGACTGGTATGGCTACACCTTC. It yields the protein CASSELETADWYGYTF. V usage is TRBV25-1 and J usage is TRBJ1-2; perhaps TRBD1 as D (5 bases). This CDR3 spans 16 amino acids. The V gene lost 1 base and the J gene lost 5 bases, with 17 bases spanning the gap. Germline V lookup: CDR1 MGHDK, CDR2 SYGVNS.